The clone carrying this TCR beta chain was recorded at least ten times. This sample was taken from a study of T cells of healthy individuals. The germline V gene has CDR1 MNHEY and CDR2 SVGEGT. This CDR3 region has 16 residues. The trim removed 5 bases at V and 3 bases at J, leaving 9 bases unmatched. TCRdb reprocessed the 5' RACE reads with MiXCR, giving one entry per CDR3 protein. Counted here are around 98,000 distinct CDR3 sequences, under 20% occurring once; the ten biggest clones make up roughly 6.1%. This receptor was identified in a human donor in good health. The V call is TRBV6-2 or TRBV6-3, the J call TRBJ2-5; 10 bases are a match to TRBD2. CDR3 in DNA: TGTGCCAGCAGTCATCAGCGGGAGGGCACAGAAGAGACCCAGTACTTC. Encoded protein: CASSHQREGTEETQYF.